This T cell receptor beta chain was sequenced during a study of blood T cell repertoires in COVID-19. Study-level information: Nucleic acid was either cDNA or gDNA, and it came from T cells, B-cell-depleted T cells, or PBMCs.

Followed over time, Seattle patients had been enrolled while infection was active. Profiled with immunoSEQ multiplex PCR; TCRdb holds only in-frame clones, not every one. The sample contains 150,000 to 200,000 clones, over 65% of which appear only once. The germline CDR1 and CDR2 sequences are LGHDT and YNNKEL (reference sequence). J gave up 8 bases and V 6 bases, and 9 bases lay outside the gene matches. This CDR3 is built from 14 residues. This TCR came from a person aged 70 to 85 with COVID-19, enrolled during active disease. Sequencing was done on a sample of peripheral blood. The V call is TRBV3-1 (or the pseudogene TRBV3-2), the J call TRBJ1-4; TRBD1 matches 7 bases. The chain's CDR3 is CASSSTGWNEKLFF. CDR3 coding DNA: TGTGCCAGCAGTTCGACAGGGTGGAACGAAAAACTGTTTTTT.